This T cell receptor beta chain appears in the sequencing data of a study of T cells in Graves' hyperthyroidism and ophthalmopathy. V was cut by 1 base and J by 8 bases, with 11 bases left in between. This CDR3 has 13 amino acids. Germline lookup yields CDR1 SEHNR and CDR2 FQNEAQ (reference sequence). The CDR3 regions of TCR beta were amplified from RNA transcripts. With the HTBI primer set, the TCR CDR3 went through a first round of RT-PCR. TCRdb independently ran MiXCR on the multiplex PCR reads; one entry per CDR3 protein. In the table there are hundreds of thousands of distinct CDR3 sequences, roughly 14% of which are singletons.

The clonotype comes from a woman aged 18-35 years with Graves' hyperthyroidism. The chain couples TRBV7-9 to TRBJ1-2, with no clear D. Sample: blood. DNA of the CDR3: TGTGCCAGCAGCTTAGTCGCCGGTGGGGGCTACACCTTC. It is translated as CASSLVAGGGYTF. Together with reference TRBV7-9 and TRBJ1-2, the CDR3 gives the full variable domain: DTGVSQNPRHKITKRGQNVTFRCDPISEHNRLYWYRQTLGQGPEFLTYFQNEAQLEKSRLLSDRFSAERPKGSFSTLEIQRTEQGDSAMYLCASSLVAGGGYTFGSGTRLTVV.